The 7 T cell receptor beta chains below come from one sample, sequenced in a study of radiotherapy plus CTLA-4 blockade in lung cancer. Produced via immunoSEQ multiplex PCR; TCRdb's table is partial and in-frame only. This sample carries 30,000 to 45,000 clones, just under 75% of them seen once, and the ten largest clones take approximately 10%. This material consisted of peripheral blood, taken from a patient treated with radiotherapy plus ipilimumab. The receptor source for this set is a human donor with non-small cell lung cancer who had stable disease on radiotherapy plus ipilimumab.

The chain uses TRBV5-1 and TRBJ1-1; TRBD1 matches at 10 bases. V shed 4 bases and J 12 bases; nucleotides not matched to a gene: 12. From germline, CDR1 is SGHRS and CDR2 YFSETQ. The CDR3 extends over 14 amino acids. The CDR3 here is CASSDRTGGDASFF. The CDR3 coding sequence is TGCGCCAGCAGCGATCGGACAGGGGGAGATGCGTCTTTCTTT.

The gene calls are TRBV5-1 and TRBJ2-2, with 10 bases aligning to TRBD1. The CDR3 has 15 amino acids. Germline lookup yields CDR1 SGHRS and CDR2 YFSETQ. J lost 5 bases, V lost 4 bases, and 5 bases had no gene match. The CDR3 DNA is TGCGCCAGCAGCCTGGGGACAGGGGTAACCGGGGAGCTGTTTTTT. It yields the protein CASSLGTGVTGELFF.

The table lists this clone with a count of one. The chain is built from TRBV4-3 and TRBJ2-3, with D tentatively TRBD2 (7 bases). The CDR3 loop spans 16 amino acids. CDR1 LGHNA and CDR2 YSLEER come from the germline V gene. V was trimmed by 0 bases and J by 2 bases, leaving 12 bases between them. CDR3 sequence (DNA): TGCGCCAGCAGCCAAGATCTGGGGGGGGCCACAGATACGCAGTATTTT. It is translated as CASSQDLGGATDTQYF.

The rearrangement joins TRBV15 to TRBJ2-3; TRBD2 aligns across 7 bases. The CDR3 runs to 11 residues. V was clipped by 11 bases and J by 14 bases; unmatched bases: 13. The V gene's germline CDR1 is LNHNV and CDR2 YYDKDF (reference sequence). This CDR3 is CALGGSSTLYF. The CDR3 DNA reads TGTGCCCTGGGGGGGTCCTCGACGTTGTATTTT.

This chain connects TRBV9 to TRBJ2-5; D unclear. Between the trimmed V and J ends, which lost 0 bases and 1 base, there was a span of 7 bases. The CDR3 length is 14 residues. Germline V gene lookup returns CDR1 SGDLS and CDR2 YYNGEE. The CDR3 region has the DNA TGTGCCAGCAGCGTAGGTGGCGGCCAAGAGACCCAGTACTTC. It codes for CASSVGGGQETQYF. Full variable domain (missing parts from reference TRBV9 and TRBJ2-5): DSGVTQTPKHLITATGQRVTLRCSPRSGDLSVYWYQQSLDQGLQFLIQYYNGEERAKGNILERFSAQQFPDLHSELNLSSLELGDSALYFCASSVGGGQETQYFGPGTRLLVL.

The chain is built from TRBV7-3 and TRBJ1-6, with D possibly TRBD1 on 6 matching bases. The CDR3 sequence is 14 residues long. From germline, CDR1 is SGHTA and CDR2 FQGTGA. The V end was cut by 5 bases, the J end by 7 bases, with 12 bases between. This CDR3 reads CASSQGFENSPLHF. In DNA, the CDR3 is TGTGCCAGCAGCCAGGGGTTCGAGAATTCACCCCTCCACTTT.

The gene calls are TRBV2 and TRBJ2-7; D is unclear. CDR3 size: 12 residues. V lost 4 bases and J 7 bases, leaving 11 bases between the germline ends. Germline CDR1 SNHLY, CDR2 FYNNEI. The CDR3 nucleotides are TGTGCCAGCAGTGTGACTGAAATTGAGCAGTACTTC. Amino acid sequence: CASSVTEIEQYF.